The clone carrying this T cell receptor (beta chain) has only a few counts. Pregnant or lactating patients and those with other autoimmune diseases or uncontrolled infections were excluded. The CDR3 spans 16 residues. V lost 7 bases and J lost 7; bases outside the gene matches: 13. Germline loops: CDR1 LNHDA, CDR2 SQIVND (reference sequence). Using RNA transcripts, the TCR beta CDR3 regions were amplified. HTBI-primed first-round RT-PCR preceded second-round multiplex PCR. Using its own MiXCR run on the multiplex PCR reads, TCRdb lists one record per CDR3 protein. The repertoire holds about 740,000 distinct CDR3 sequences, with 35% to 50% as singletons. This entry is derived from a study of Graves' ophthalmopathy and Graves' hyperthyroidism.

The chain recombines TRBV19 with TRBJ2-2; TRBD2 aligns across 9 bases. The specimen was peripheral blood. The source of this sequence is an adult man with Graves' ophthalmopathy. CDR3 protein: CASKVGGRALIGELFF. DNA of the CDR3: TGTGCCAGTAAAGTAGGCGGGAGGGCCCTCATCGGGGAGCTGTTTTTT.